These 32 T cell receptor beta chains share one sample of origin, sequenced in a study of T cell responses to AZD1222 COVID-19 vaccine. Profiling relied on immunoSEQ multiplex PCR, and the TCRdb table lists in-frame clones only, not all of them. The sample shows approximately 150,000 clones, 85% to 95% of them seen only once. The source was peripheral blood, collected on day 0 of AZD1222 vaccination. The receptors here all came from an adult in good health.

The gene calls are TRBV12-3 or TRBV12-4 and TRBJ2-5; possible D gene TRBD1, 5 bases. The CDR3 totals 13 residues. Trimming cost V 2 bases and J 5 bases, with 9 bases left between them. CDR3 protein: CASSLYRGETQYF. The CDR3 nucleotides are TGTGCCAGCAGTTTATATAGGGGTGAGACCCAGTACTTC.

The rearrangement uses TRBV7-9 and TRBJ1-2; D gene ambiguous. The germline CDR1 and CDR2 sequences are SEHNR and FQNEAQ (reference sequence). Deletions cut 2 bases from V and 4 bases from J, with 14 bases between. This CDR3 comprises 15 residues. CDR3 loop: CASSLSELTSYGYTF. For the CDR3, the DNA is TGTGCCAGCAGCTTATCAGAGCTCACCTCCTATGGCTACACCTTC.

The chain has TRBV11-2 and TRBJ2-2; 11 bases match TRBD2. The CDR3 length is 16 residues. Germline CDR1 and CDR2: SGHAT and FQNNGV. The V and J ends lost 1 base and 8 bases, in that order; junction bases with no gene match: 6. CDR3 bases: TGTGCCAGCAGCTTAGCCCCTAGCGGGAGGAGAGGGGAGCTGTTTTTT. Translating gives CASSLAPSGRRGELFF.

V is TRBV2 and J is TRBJ1-2; D remains unclear. This CDR3 is built from 17 residues. Deletions cut 2 bases from V and 2 bases from J, with 18 bases between. Per germline, CDR1 SNHLY and CDR2 FYNNEI. The CDR3, as DNA: TGTGCCAGCAGTGAAACTCCTTCTCTCGTGGGCAACTATGGCTACACCTTC. Translation gives CASSETPSLVGNYGYTF.

V usage is TRBV11-2 and J usage is TRBJ1-2; the D is unclear. The CDR3 is 14 residues long. The V gene's germline CDR1 is SGHAT and CDR2 FQNNGV. Trimming shortened V by 0 bases and J by 4 bases, and 9 bases separated the two germline ends. In DNA form, the CDR3 reads TGTGCCAGCAGCTTAGATAACAGATCCTATGGCTACACCTTC. This gives the protein CASSLDNRSYGYTF.

Details on this clone: This could be a read error, since a much larger clone is one nucleotide away. The V call is TRBV5-4, the J call TRBJ2-7, with TRBD2 as a possible D gene (5 bases). Germline-derived CDR1 and CDR2 are SGHNT and YYREEE (reference sequence). This CDR3 contains 12 residues. The V gene lost 2 bases and the J gene lost 4 bases, with 7 bases spanning the gap. CDR3 amino acids: CASSLGGYEQYF. DNA of the CDR3: TGTGCCAGCAGCTTAGGCGGGTACGAGCAGTACTTC.

The V gene is TRBV18, the J gene TRBJ1-5; TRBD1 agrees at 7 bases. This CDR3 has 16 residues. CDR1 KGHSH and CDR2 LQKENI come from the germline V gene. The V gene end was trimmed by 4 bases and the J gene end by 4 bases; junction bases not matched to a gene: 10. As DNA, the CDR3 is TGTGCCAGCTCACTCAATCCCGGGACAGAGAATCAGCCCCAGCATTTT. Protein sequence: CASSLNPGTENQPQHF.

The chain is built from TRBV7-9 and TRBJ1-4; no firm D call. Germline V gene sequence: CDR1 SEHNR, CDR2 FQNEAQ (reference sequence). V lost 5 bases and J 7 bases, leaving 14 bases between the germline ends. This CDR3 has 14 residues. The chain's CDR3 is CASSDPIPREKLFF. In DNA form, the CDR3 reads TGTGCCAGCAGCGACCCAATTCCCCGTGAAAAACTGTTTTTT.

This chain links TRBV5-1 with TRBJ2-1; D ambiguous. Trimming pared 4 bases from V and 3 bases from J, leaving 8 bases between. This CDR3 has 13 amino acids. Germline loops: CDR1 SGHRS, CDR2 YFSETQ. For the CDR3, the DNA is TGCGCCAGCAGCAACGGGTACTACAATGAGCAGTTCTTC. Translated: CASSNGYYNEQFF.

The chain is built from TRBV10-3 and TRBJ2-2; 8 bases line up with TRBD1. Germline CDR1 reads ENHRY; CDR2 reads SYGVKD. This CDR3 spans 15 amino acids. J gave up 1 base and V 4 bases, and 2 bases lay outside the gene matches. The CDR3, as DNA: TGTGCCATCAGTGGAGGGACAGGGAACACCGGGGAGCTGTTTTTT. Its protein product is CAISGGTGNTGELFF.

The gene calls are TRBV5-1 and TRBJ2-1, with D hard to call. The V gene's germline CDR1 is SGHRS and CDR2 YFSETQ. CDR3 length: 13 residues. V lost 2 bases, J lost 3 bases, and 6 bases lay in between. The CDR3 loop reads CASSLRLYNEQFF. The CDR3 DNA reads as TGCGCCAGCAGCTTAAGGCTCTACAATGAGCAGTTCTTC.

The V and J genes are TRBV4-3 and TRBJ1-6; the D gene is possibly TRBD1 (5 bases). The germline V gene encodes CDR1 LGHNA and CDR2 YSLEER. V was pared by 0 bases and J by 5 bases, with 17 bases between. The CDR3 has 18 amino acids. CDR3 in amino acids: CASSQDPAGTVNNSPLHF. CDR3 DNA: TGCGCCAGCAGCCAAGATCCGGCCGGGACGGTGAATAATTCACCCCTCCACTTT.

The chain uses TRBV19 and TRBJ2-2; TRBD2 aligns across 11 bases. The V gene end was trimmed by 3 bases and the J gene end by 1 base; junction bases not matched to a gene: 1. CDR1 and CDR2 from the germline V gene are LNHDA and SQIVND (reference sequence). The CDR3 has 16 residues. CDR3 loop: CASSIGLAGNTGELFF. Written as DNA, the CDR3 is TGTGCCAGTAGTATTGGACTAGCGGGGAACACCGGGGAGCTGTTTTTT.

The genes are TRBV9 and TRBJ1-6, with 7 bases fitting TRBD1. J was trimmed by 7 bases and V by 2 bases; bases with no gene match: 9. Germline lookup yields CDR1 SGDLS and CDR2 YYNGEE. There are 16 residues in the CDR3. The CDR3 loop is CASSVEPGQKNSPLHF. For the CDR3, the DNA is TGTGCCAGCAGCGTCGAACCGGGACAGAAAAATTCACCCCTCCACTTT. Complete variable domain (other parts from reference TRBV9 and TRBJ1-6): DSGVTQTPKHLITATGQRVTLRCSPRSGDLSVYWYQQSLDQGLQFLIQYYNGEERAKGNILERFSAQQFPDLHSELNLSSLELGDSALYFCASSVEPGQKNSPLHFGNGTRLTVT.

Here the CDR3 reads CASSVTGEGTEAFF. DNA for the CDR3: TGTGCCAGCAGCGTAACGGGAGAGGGCACTGAAGCTTTCTTT. J is TRBJ1-1 and V is TRBV9; D is unresolved. The CDR3 loop spans 14 amino acids. The V gene lost 1 base and the J gene lost 4 bases, with 11 bases spanning the gap. Germline loops: CDR1 SGDLS, CDR2 YYNGEE.

The chain has TRBV28 and TRBJ2-1; 7 nucleotides line up with TRBD2. The CDR3 has 16 residues. Per germline, CDR1 MDHEN and CDR2 SYDVKM. Losses at the gene ends were 8 bases for V and 0 bases for J; bases not matched to a gene: 10. CDR3 loop: CASRRNGGSSYNEQFF. The CDR3 nucleotides read TGTGCCAGCCGCCGTAACGGGGGGAGCTCCTACAATGAGCAGTTCTTC.

The V gene is TRBV5-1, the J gene TRBJ2-5; 12 bases fit TRBD2. J was trimmed by 5 bases and V by 0 bases; bases with no gene match: 11. The CDR3 runs to 18 residues. In germline, CDR1 is SGHRS, CDR2 YFSETQ. This CDR3 is CASSLAGRLAGALETQYF. The DNA of the CDR3 is TGCGCCAGCAGCTTGGCCGGCAGACTAGCGGGGGCCCTGGAGACCCAGTACTTC.

This CDR3 is CASSAAGTGTYEQYF. The CDR3 DNA sequence: TGTGCCAGCAGCGCGGCCGGGACAGGGACCTACGAGCAGTACTTC. The chain links TRBV7-6 to TRBJ2-7, with 9 bases lining up with TRBD1. The CDR3 covers 15 residues. J lost 2 bases, V lost 5 bases, and 7 bases had no gene match. CDR1 is SGHVS, CDR2 FNYEAQ, per germline.

The sample holds one count of this clone. This chain's CDR3 is CASRLGVPERIYHPCTDTQYF. The CDR3 DNA follows: TGTGCAAGTCGCTTAGGTGTCCCCGAGAGAATATACCATCCCTGCACAGATACGCAGTATTTT. This chain links TRBV12-2 with TRBJ2-3; the table calls TRBD2, which could not be checked here. TRBV12-2 is listed as a pseudogene. The CDR3 length is 21 residues.

The gene calls are TRBV15 and TRBJ2-3; 9 positions match TRBD2. V lost 1 base to trimming and J lost 3 bases; unmatched junction nucleotides: 8. The CDR3 consists of 17 residues. The V gene's germline CDR1 is LNHNV and CDR2 YYDKDF (reference sequence). CDR3: CATSRVGAGGRTDTQYF. CDR3 DNA: TGTGCCACCAGCAGAGTGGGAGCGGGGGGAAGGACAGATACGCAGTATTTT.

The chain has TRBV11-1 and TRBJ2-4; 7 nucleotides match TRBD1. The CDR3 has 12 amino acids. Germline trimming cut 3 bases from V and 12 bases from J; bases unmatched to any gene: 5. Germline CDR1 and CDR2: SGHAT and FQDESV (reference sequence). The CDR3, as DNA: TGTGCCAGCAGCTTTCCGACAGGGCCTCAGTACTTC. This translates into CASSFPTGPQYF. Looking up the rest from reference TRBV11-1 and TRBJ2-4 gives the full variable domain: EAEVAQSPRYKITEKSQAVAFWCDPISGHATLYWYRQILGQGPELLVQFQDESVVDDSQLPKDRFSAERLKGVDSTLKIQPAELGDSAMYLCASSFPTGPQYFGAGTRLSVL.

The V call is TRBV19, the J call TRBJ2-1; 13 bases match TRBD2. This CDR3 contains 15 residues. Germline V gene lookup returns CDR1 LNHDA and CDR2 SQIVND (reference sequence). With V trimmed by 5 bases and J by 4 bases, 2 bases remained unmatched. CDR3 residues: CASSGTSGAYNEQFF. CDR3 nucleotides: TGTGCCAGTAGTGGGACTAGCGGGGCATACAATGAGCAGTTCTTC.

The CDR3 here is CASSPSESGAEQYF. DNA of the CDR3: TGTGCCAGCTCACCGTCAGAGTCCGGGGCGGAGCAGTACTTC. This chain joins TRBV18 and TRBJ2-7, with D perhaps TRBD1 or TRBD2 (5 bases each). Trimming stripped 3 bases from V and 7 bases from J, with 16 bases between. Germline loops: CDR1 KGHSH, CDR2 LQKENI. This CDR3 contains 14 residues.

The table lists this clone with a count of one. This sample also contains other DNA sequences that code for the same CDR3. The chain recombines TRBV6-5 with TRBJ1-4; TRBD1 matches at 9 bases. The CDR3 has 13 residues. V lost 2 bases to trimming and J lost 8 bases; unmatched junction nucleotides: 0. The germline V gene has CDR1 MNHEY and CDR2 SVGAGI. CDR3 loop: CASSYGTGEKLFF. Here the CDR3 DNA reads TGTGCCAGCAGTTACGGGACAGGGGAAAAACTGTTTTTT.

This chain joins TRBV2 and TRBJ1-3, with D uncertain. Per the germline V gene, CDR1 is SNHLY and CDR2 is FYNNEI. The CDR3 is 13 amino acids. V lost 5 bases and J lost 8, with 13 bases in between. The CDR3 is CASSLWVGDTIYF. The CDR3 DNA follows: TGTGCCAGCAGTTTGTGGGTCGGAGACACCATATATTTT.

The table lists this clone with a count of one. The genes are TRBV28 and TRBJ1-4; no clear D gene. Trimming removed 2 bases at V and 5 bases at J, with 12 bases between. There are 15 residues in the CDR3. Germline V gene data show CDR1 as MDHEN and CDR2 as SYDVKM. The CDR3 DNA follows: TGTGCCAGCAGTTTAAGCGGGCCCTACAATGAAAAACTGTTTTTT. Its protein product is CASSLSGPYNEKLFF.

The chain couples TRBV15 to TRBJ1-5; 7 bases line up with TRBD1. Germline V gene sequence: CDR1 LNHNV, CDR2 YYDKDF (reference sequence). V lost 5 bases to trimming and J lost 7 bases; unmatched junction nucleotides: 8. CDR3 length equals 14 residues. In DNA, the CDR3 is TGTGCCACCAGCCCCCAAACAGGGGACCAGCCCCAGCATTTT. Amino acid sequence: CATSPQTGDQPQHF.

This clone was seen a single time. J is TRBJ1-2 and V is TRBV18, with TRBD1 matching over 9 bases. Unmatched junction bases numbered 8, after V lost 3 bases and J lost 0 bases. The CDR3 covers 17 residues. CDR1 is KGHSH, CDR2 LQKENI, per germline. The CDR3 DNA sequence: TGTGCCAGCTCACCTTTTGGACAGGGGAATACTAACTATGGCTACACCTTC. Protein: CASSPFGQGNTNYGYTF.

CDR3 in DNA: TGTGCCGGCCCTAGCTGTCGGGGGGGGCAAAACACCATATATTTT. Translated, it gives CAGPSCRGGQNTIYF. The rearrangement joins TRBV27 to TRBJ1-3; D may be TRBD1 (6 bases). Per germline, CDR1 MNHEY and CDR2 SMNVEV (reference sequence). This CDR3 has 15 residues. V lost 11 bases and J 6 bases, leaving 23 bases between the germline ends.

The gene calls are TRBV9 and TRBJ2-3, with TRBD1 as a possible D gene (5 bases). The CDR3 loop spans 15 amino acids. Trimming took 4 bases from V and 0 from J, leaving 12 bases between them. The germline V gene encodes CDR1 SGDLS and CDR2 YYNGEE. The CDR3 spells CASSPRQGSTDTQYF. The CDR3 DNA reads as TGTGCCAGCAGCCCACGGCAGGGTAGCACAGATACGCAGTATTTT.

A single count supports this clone. This chain connects TRBV10-3 to TRBJ2-5, with D possibly TRBD2 on 5 matching bases. Trimming removed 8 bases from V and 3 bases from J, with 10 bases in between. CDR1 and CDR2 from the germline V gene are ENHRY and SYGVKD. This CDR3 spans 12 amino acids. CDR3 loop: CAISAEEETQYF. The CDR3 DNA is TGTGCCATCTCAGCGGAGGAAGAGACCCAGTACTTC.

J is TRBJ2-7 and V is TRBV5-1; 7 bases align to TRBD2. V gave up 5 bases and J gave up 0 bases; unmatched junction bases: 11. There are 16 residues in the CDR3. Per the germline V gene, CDR1 is SGHRS and CDR2 is YFSETQ. CDR3 sequence: CASRRGFGGNSYEQYF. The CDR3 DNA reads as TGCGCCAGCAGGCGGGGATTCGGGGGGAACTCCTACGAGCAGTACTTC.